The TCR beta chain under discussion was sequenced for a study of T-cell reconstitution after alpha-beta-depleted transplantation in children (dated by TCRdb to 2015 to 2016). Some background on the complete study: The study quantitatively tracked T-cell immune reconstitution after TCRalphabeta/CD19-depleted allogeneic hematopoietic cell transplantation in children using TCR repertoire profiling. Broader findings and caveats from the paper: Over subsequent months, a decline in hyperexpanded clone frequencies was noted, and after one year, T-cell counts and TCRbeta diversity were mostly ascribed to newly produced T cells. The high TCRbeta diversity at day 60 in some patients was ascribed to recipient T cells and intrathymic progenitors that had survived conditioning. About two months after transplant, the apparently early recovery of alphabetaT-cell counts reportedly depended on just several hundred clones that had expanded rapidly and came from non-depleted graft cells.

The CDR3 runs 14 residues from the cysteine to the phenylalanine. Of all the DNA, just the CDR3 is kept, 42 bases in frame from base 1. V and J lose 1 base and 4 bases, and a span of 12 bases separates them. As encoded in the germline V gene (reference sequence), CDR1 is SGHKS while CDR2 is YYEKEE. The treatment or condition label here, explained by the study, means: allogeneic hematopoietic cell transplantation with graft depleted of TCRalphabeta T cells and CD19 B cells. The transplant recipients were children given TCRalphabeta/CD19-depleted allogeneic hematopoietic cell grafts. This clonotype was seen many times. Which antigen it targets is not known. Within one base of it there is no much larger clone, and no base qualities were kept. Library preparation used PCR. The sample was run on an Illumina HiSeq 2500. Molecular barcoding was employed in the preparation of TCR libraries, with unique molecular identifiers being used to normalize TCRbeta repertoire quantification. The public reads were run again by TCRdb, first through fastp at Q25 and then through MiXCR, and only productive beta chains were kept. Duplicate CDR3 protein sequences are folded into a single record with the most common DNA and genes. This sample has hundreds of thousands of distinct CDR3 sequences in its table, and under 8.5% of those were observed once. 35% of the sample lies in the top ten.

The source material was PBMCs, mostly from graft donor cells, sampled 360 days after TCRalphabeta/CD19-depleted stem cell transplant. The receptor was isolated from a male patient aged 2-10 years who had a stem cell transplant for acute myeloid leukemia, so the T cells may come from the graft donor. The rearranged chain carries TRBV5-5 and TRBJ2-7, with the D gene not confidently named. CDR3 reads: CASSLFVLQYEQYF. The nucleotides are TGTGCCAGCAGCTTGTTTGTTCTACAGTACGAGCAGTACTTC.